This T cell receptor beta chain stems from a study of T-cell reconstitution after alpha-beta-depleted transplantation in children. Whole-study findings and limits: Reported findings indicate that, about two months after transplant, alpha-beta T cells came from several hundred expanded clones, which were derived from non-depleted graft cells. High day-60 TCRbeta diversity in some patients came from surviving recipient T cells and thymic progenitors. From newly produced T cells came most of the T-cell counts and diversity one year after transplant.

The authors prepared the TCRbeta library with unique molecular identifiers. TCRdb re-called the PCR reads through MiXCR, storing one row per CDR3 protein. This sample has hundreds of thousands of distinct CDR3 sequences, with approximately 8% found just once. The CDR3 contains 12 residues. Trimming left V 1 base short and J 8 bases short, with 8 bases between. Germline CDR1 LNHNV, CDR2 YYDKDF (reference sequence). This clonotype was seen ten or more times. The antigen is not known. This TCR was sampled from a male patient between 5 and 17 years old who had a stem cell transplant for acute lymphoblastic leukemia, so the T cells may come from the graft donor. The chain employs TRBV15 and TRBJ1-2; D is ambiguous. The sequencing used PBMCs, mostly from graft donor cells, collected 180 days after TCRalphabeta/CD19-depleted stem cell transplant. The CDR3, as DNA: TGTGCCACCAGCAGAGCTGAGGGCGGCTACACCTTC. Amino acid sequence: CATSRAEGGYTF.